This passage covers 32 T cell receptor beta chains from one sample sequenced in a study of response to subunit inactivated influenza vaccine. TCRdb redid the calling of the RT-PCR reads with MiXCR, one entry per CDR3 protein. Of around 580,000 distinct CDR3 sequences listed, about 12% are singletons. The input for sequencing was PBMCs from blood, taken on the day of vaccination. The receptors originated from a man between 45 and 60 years old who received an inactivated influenza vaccine.

This clonotype was picked up a small number of times. This chain uses TRBV18 with TRBJ1-5; tentatively, D is TRBD1 (5 bases). The CDR3 runs 15 residues. Germline lookup yields CDR1 KGHSH and CDR2 LQKENI. The germline V and J ends were trimmed by 4 bases and 6 bases, with 16 bases remaining between them. For the CDR3, the DNA is TGTGCCAGCTCACGCGGTGGGGGGAGTCGTCAGCCCCAGCATTTT. Residues: CASSRGGGSRQPQHF.

This clonotype has ten or more counts. The rearrangement uses TRBV9 and TRBJ2-1; 10 bases align to TRBD2. The CDR3 length is 16 residues. Germline CDR1 reads SGDLS; CDR2 reads YYNGEE. V trimming: 3 bases; J trimming: 4 bases; junction bases outside the gene matches: 7. CDR3 sequence (DNA): TGTGCCAGCAGCGAGGGGACTAGCGAAAATTACAATGAGCAGTTCTTC. Protein: CASSEGTSENYNEQFF.

This clonotype was found many times. This rearrangement joins TRBV10-3 to TRBJ2-1; TRBD1 might be the D (5 bases). This CDR3 spans 16 amino acids. V gave up 3 bases and J gave up 0 bases, with 12 bases separating them. Germline lookup yields CDR1 ENHRY and CDR2 SYGVKD. The CDR3 nucleotides are TGTGCCATCAGTGACTTGGACACGAGCTCCTACAATGAGCAGTTCTTC. Translated: CAISDLDTSSYNEQFF.

Many counts were recorded for this clonotype. The genes are TRBV4-2 and TRBJ2-1; D is unclear. Trimming shortened V by 4 bases and J by 5 bases, and 12 bases separated the two germline ends. The CDR3 has 14 residues. Looked up from germline, CDR1 is LGHNA and CDR2 is YNFKEQ. The chain's CDR3 is CASSPEIVHNEQFF. The CDR3, as DNA: TGTGCCAGCAGCCCCGAGATAGTACACAATGAGCAGTTCTTC.

This rearrangement joins TRBV7-6 to TRBJ2-6; 7 bases align to TRBD1. V lost 0 bases and J lost 2; bases outside the gene matches: 1. The germline gives CDR1 SGHVS, CDR2 FNYEAQ. The CDR3 totals 16 residues. The CDR3 loop reads CASSLATGAGANVLTF. The CDR3, as DNA: TGTGCCAGCAGCTTAGCTACAGGGGCTGGGGCCAACGTCCTGACTTTC.

This clonotype was found many times. The rearrangement uses TRBV29-1 and TRBJ2-1, with 9 positions matching TRBD2. CDR3 size: 14 residues. Germline assignment: CDR1 SQVTM and CDR2 ANQGSEA. V lost 6 bases and J lost 2; bases outside the gene matches: 5. This chain's CDR3 is CSVVSGRPYNEQFF. CDR3 sequence (DNA): TGCAGCGTCGTAAGCGGGAGGCCCTACAATGAGCAGTTCTTC.

This clonotype was recorded a few times. J is TRBJ2-3 and V is TRBV10-3; 13 bases align to TRBD2. The CDR3 runs 16 residues. Per the germline V gene, CDR1 is ENHRY and CDR2 is SYGVKD. The V segment lost 2 bases and the J segment 4 bases; nucleotides outside the gene matches: 3. The CDR3 loop is CAISEPGLAGPDTQYF. The CDR3 DNA sequence: TGTGCCATCAGTGAGCCGGGACTAGCGGGACCAGATACGCAGTATTTT.

This clonotype was detected only a few times. V gene TRBV25-1 combines with J gene TRBJ1-1; weak D call: TRBD1 (5 bases). The length of the CDR3 is 15 residues. Between the trimmed V and J ends, which lost 7 bases and 0 bases, there was a span of 15 bases. Germline V gene sequence: CDR1 MGHDK, CDR2 SYGVNS. CDR3 in DNA: TGTGCCAGCACACGGACGGGGGACCTGAACACTGAAGCTTTCTTT. It yields the protein CASTRTGDLNTEAFF. Full variable domain (remainder filled in from reference TRBV25-1 and TRBJ1-1): EADIYQTPRYLVIGTGKKITLECSQTMGHDKMYWYQQDPGMELHLIHYSYGVNSTEKGDLSSESTVSRIRTEHFPLTLESARPSHTSQYLCASTRTGDLNTEAFFGQGTRLTVV.

This clonotype was seen more than once but under ten times. The chain is built from TRBV30 and TRBJ2-5; D remains ambiguous. Germline CDR1 is GTSNPN and CDR2 is SVGIG (reference sequence). This CDR3 comprises 15 residues. The V and J ends lost 5 bases and 8 bases respectively, with 24 bases between them. In nucleotides, the CDR3 is TGTGCCTGGTCCCCGAACCTGGCGGTCGGCGGTACCCAGTACTTC. This encodes CAWSPNLAVGGTQYF.

V is TRBV5-5 and J is TRBJ2-3, with TRBD1 as a possible D gene (7 bases). This CDR3 has 16 residues. Per the germline V gene, CDR1 is SGHKS and CDR2 is YYEKEE (reference sequence). V lost 1 base, J lost 0 bases, and 12 bases lay in between. In DNA, the CDR3 is TGTGCCAGCAGCTTGCAGGGGGGCACTAGCACAGATACGCAGTATTTT. Translated: CASSLQGGTSTDTQYF.

At least ten counts were recorded for this clonotype. The V and J genes are TRBV7-9 and TRBJ1-5; D gene unclear. The length of the CDR3 is 14 residues. V was pared by 5 bases and J by 0 bases, with 8 bases between. Germline V gene data show CDR1 as SEHNR and CDR2 as FQNEAQ (reference sequence). This CDR3 is CASSLQSSNQPQHF. The CDR3, as DNA: TGTGCCAGCAGCCTACAGAGTAGCAATCAGCCCCAGCATTTT.

The chain carries TRBV11-2 and TRBJ2-2; TRBD1 might be the D (6 bases). V dropped 5 bases and J dropped 4 bases, with 20 bases sitting between them. CDR1 and CDR2 (germline): SGHAT, FQNNGV. The CDR3 extends over 17 amino acids. The CDR3 DNA sequence: TGTGCCAGCAGCCCAGCCACAGGGCCTGGTGCCACCGGGGAGCTGTTTTTT. Its protein product is CASSPATGPGATGELFF.

This clonotype has just one count. The chain is built from TRBV9 and TRBJ2-5; 8 nucleotides match TRBD1. Per the germline V gene, CDR1 is SGDLS and CDR2 is YYNGEE. This CDR3 is built from 15 residues. V trimming: 4 bases; J trimming: 5 bases; junction bases outside the gene matches: 10. CDR3 coding DNA: TGTGCCAGCAGCACGACAGGGGATCGGCGCGAGACCCAGTACTTC. It yields the protein CASSTTGDRRETQYF.

This clonotype was counted ten times or more. V usage is TRBV5-1 and J usage is TRBJ1-3; possible D gene TRBD1, 5 bases. Looked up from germline, CDR1 is SGHRS and CDR2 is YFSETQ. Trimming took 3 bases from V and 8 from J, leaving 15 bases between them. The CDR3 covers 14 residues. This CDR3 is CASSSGPNGDTIYF. The CDR3 region has the DNA TGCGCCAGCAGCTCGGGACCTAACGGAGACACCATATATTTT.

The rearrangement uses TRBV20-1 and TRBJ2-2; the match to TRBD1 covers 8 bases. CDR1 is DFQATT and CDR2 is SNEGSKA in the germline V gene (reference sequence). CDR3 length equals 17 residues. The V segment lost 0 bases and the J segment 6 bases; nucleotides outside the gene matches: 12. CDR3: CSARDPRQGALAGELFF. Here the CDR3 DNA reads TGCAGTGCTAGAGATCCCAGGCAGGGGGCATTGGCCGGGGAGCTGTTTTTT.

This clonotype showed up just a few times. V is TRBV29-1 and J is TRBJ2-1, with D tentatively TRBD2 (6 bases). The ends were cut back, 4 bases at V and 5 bases at J, with 15 bases in the middle. CDR3 length: 14 residues. Germline V CDR1 and CDR2: SQVTM, ANQGSEA. The CDR3: CSVAWAGQHNEQFF. The CDR3 nucleotides read TGCAGCGTTGCTTGGGCGGGGCAACACAATGAGCAGTTCTTC.

The rearrangement links TRBV7-2 to TRBJ2-7, with D unresolved. The CDR3 has 14 residues. Per germline, CDR1 SGHTA and CDR2 FQGNSA. The V end lost 5 bases, the J end lost 2 bases, and 13 bases lay between the germline ends. The chain's CDR3 is CASSTGLLPYEQYF. CDR3 bases: TGTGCCAGCAGCACCGGGCTTCTACCCTACGAGCAGTACTTC.

The chain carries TRBV20-1 and TRBJ1-3; D is ambiguous. The length of the CDR3 is 13 residues. Trimming removed 6 bases at V and 4 bases at J, with 13 bases between. Germline CDR1 and CDR2: DFQATT and SNEGSKA (reference sequence). The CDR3 sequence is CSAWAGAGNTIYF. The DNA for the CDR3 is TGCAGTGCGTGGGCGGGTGCCGGAAACACCATATATTTT.

This clonotype was observed a handful of times. The rearrangement joins TRBV4-3 to TRBJ2-1, with no clear D. Germline-derived CDR1 and CDR2 are LGHNA and YSLEER. The germline V and J ends were trimmed by 5 bases and 6 bases, with 11 bases remaining between them. The CDR3 is 13 amino acids. CDR3 residues: CASSVRVGNEQFF. For the CDR3, the DNA is TGCGCCAGCAGCGTTAGGGTCGGCAATGAGCAGTTCTTC.

This clonotype showed up just a few times. The chain employs TRBV20-1 and TRBJ2-7; maybe TRBD2 (5 bases). This CDR3 region has 15 residues. From germline, CDR1 is DFQATT and CDR2 SNEGSKA (reference sequence). Trimming removed 2 bases at V and 4 bases at J, with 18 bases between. CDR3 loop: CSARSGDLRVYEQYF. For the CDR3, the DNA is TGCAGTGCTAGAAGCGGAGACTTGAGAGTTTACGAGCAGTACTTC.

This clonotype was recorded a few times. This chain links TRBV6-2 or TRBV6-3 with TRBJ2-1; D is undetermined. V was pared by 6 bases and J by 8 bases, with 5 bases between. Germline values: CDR1 MNHEY, CDR2 SVGEGT. The length of the CDR3 is 10 residues. Here the CDR3 reads CASRGYEQFF. CDR3 DNA: TGTGCCAGCAGAGGGTATGAGCAGTTCTTC.

The chain recombines TRBV12-3 or TRBV12-4 with TRBJ1-1; D not resolved. This CDR3 has 14 amino acids. V was cut by 0 bases and J by 5 bases, with 10 bases left in between. CDR3 nucleotides: TGTGCCAGCAGTTTAGCCACCGCGCGGACTGAAGCTTTCTTT. Protein: CASSLATARTEAFF.

This clonotype was counted only a few times. The chain recombines TRBV3-1 with TRBJ2-7; 11 nucleotides agree with TRBD2. V shed 6 bases and J 5 bases; nucleotides not matched to a gene: 12. CDR1 LGHDT and CDR2 YNNKEL come from the germline V gene (reference sequence). The CDR3 runs 16 residues. The CDR3 sequence: CASSLRTSGRIDEQYF. Here the CDR3 DNA reads TGTGCCAGCAGTCTCCGAACTAGCGGGAGAATCGACGAGCAGTACTTC.

The V gene is TRBV20-1, the J gene TRBJ1-2; D is ambiguous. This CDR3 is 14 amino acids long. Germline V CDR1 and CDR2: DFQATT, SNEGSKA (reference sequence). Trimming left V 2 bases short and J 4 bases short, with 14 bases between. CDR3 sequence: CSARSPSYPYGYTF. The CDR3 DNA reads TGCAGTGCTAGATCCCCCTCGTACCCCTATGGCTACACCTTC.

This clonotype was detected many times. The chain links TRBV6-1 to TRBJ1-4; 9 nucleotides align to TRBD1. Germline V gene data show CDR1 as MNHNS and CDR2 as SASEGT. Losses at the gene ends were 6 bases for V and 10 bases for J; bases not matched to a gene: 9. The CDR3 runs 14 residues. This CDR3 is CASSPGTGRGKLFF. The CDR3 DNA follows: TGTGCCAGCAGCCCCGGGACAGGGCGAGGAAAACTGTTTTTT.

This clonotype came up a few times. The chain joins TRBV18 to TRBJ2-7; the D is unclear. This CDR3 spans 13 amino acids. The V and J ends lost 2 bases and 7 bases respectively, with 12 bases between them. Germline V CDR1 and CDR2: KGHSH, LQKENI. CDR3 sequence: CASSPSKELEQYF. The CDR3 nucleotides read TGTGCCAGCTCACCAAGTAAAGAGTTAGAGCAGTACTTC.

This clonotype was seen at least ten times. This rearrangement joins TRBV12-3 or TRBV12-4 to TRBJ2-5; no clear D. The CDR3 is 15 amino acids. V was clipped by 5 bases and J by 5 bases, with 18 bases between them. The CDR3 nucleotides are TGTGCCAGCAGTGACGACCCACCGGGTCACGAGACCCAGTACTTC. Translating it yields CASSDDPPGHETQYF.

Comments on this clonotype: At one end the junction does not follow the germline gene, possibly because of a read error. DNA of the CDR3: TGTGCTAGCAGCTATCAGCGGGGGGTCACAGATACGCAGTATTTT. Encoded protein: CASSYQRGVTDTQYF. The rearrangement joins TRBV7-7 to TRBJ2-3, with 9 bases lining up with TRBD2. The CDR3 has 15 amino acids. Germline V gene sequence: CDR1 SSHAT, CDR2 FNYEAQ (reference sequence).

The V gene is TRBV6-2 or TRBV6-3, the J gene TRBJ2-5; 7 bases map to TRBD1. The ends lost 5 bases at V and 4 bases at J; junction bases unmatched: 7. Germline values: CDR1 MNHEY, CDR2 SVGEGT. This CDR3 contains 14 residues. The CDR3 DNA reads as TGTGCCAGCAGTCACGCCGGGACAGCAGAGACCCAGTACTTC. This gives the protein CASSHAGTAETQYF.

The table lists this clonotype with a few counts. The chain is built from TRBV4-1 and TRBJ2-2; D tentatively reads TRBD1 or TRBD2 (5 bases each). The ends were cut back, 0 bases at V and 7 bases at J, with 15 bases in the middle. The germline V gene has CDR1 MGHRA and CDR2 YSYEKL. This CDR3 has 16 amino acids. As DNA, the CDR3 is TGCGCCAGCAGCCAAGATACAGGAGCGGCGTTCGGGGAGCTGTTTTTT. Translation gives CASSQDTGAAFGELFF.

The V gene is TRBV6-1, the J gene TRBJ1-2; D remains ambiguous. The V gene lost 6 bases and the J gene lost 6 bases, with 20 bases spanning the gap. Germline V CDR1 and CDR2: MNHNS, SASEGT. CDR3 length: 15 residues. The CDR3 protein is CASSLTLTGADGYTF. The CDR3 DNA sequence: TGTGCCAGCAGCCTAACCCTCACGGGAGCAGATGGCTACACCTTC.

The chain links TRBV14 to TRBJ2-1; tentatively, D is TRBD1 or TRBD2 (6 bases each). The V and J ends lost 1 base and 2 bases respectively, with 21 bases between them. Germline assignment: CDR1 SGHDN and CDR2 FVKESK. The length of the CDR3 is 19 residues. The CDR3 region is CASSQGFGGRGYTYNEQFF. Here the CDR3 DNA reads TGTGCCAGCAGCCAAGGTTTCGGGGGCAGGGGATATACCTACAATGAGCAGTTCTTC.